Each of the 28 T cell receptor beta chains below was sequenced from the same sample in a study of beta chain features in type 1 diabetes (dated 2018 in TCRdb). Results the study describes overall, beyond this receptor: Type 1 diabetes patients showed a moderate but significant shortening of TCRB CDR3 length in all four CD4+ subsets.

Receptor amplification or capture employed the immunoSEQ multiplex PCR assay. The entire isolated RNA was reverse transcribed using the High Capacity cDNA Reverse Transcription Kit, and thus expressed TCRB transcripts were sequenced. TCRdb stores this immuneACCESS table with in-frame sequences only. Part of the clones is absent; in the studies checked, under half of the shortfall reflects unresolved V genes, and no reason is known for the rest. A total of 250,000 to 350,000 clones appear in this sample, about 13% of them only once. The ten largest clonotypes hold approximately 0.015% of the sample. What these receptors recognize is not known. Input material: naive CD4+ T cells from blood. The cell subset or site label, as the study defines it: true naive CD4+ T cells. The source of these receptors is a man aged 25 to 40 with type 1 diabetes.

In this sample, this clone turned up a few times. This chain joins TRBV6-1 and TRBJ2-1, with a weak D call TRBD2 (6 bases). The CDR3 sequence is 14 residues long. V lost 8 bases and J lost 1, with 12 bases in between. Per the germline V gene, CDR1 is MNHNS and CDR2 is SASEGT. The CDR3 here is CASEPGGSYNEQFF. CDR3 coding DNA: TGTGCCAGCGAACCCGGGGGTTCCTACAATGAGCAGTTCTTC.

This clone showed up just a few times. This chain joins TRBV4-3 and TRBJ2-1, with TRBD1 matching 7 bases. CDR1 is LGHNA, CDR2 YSLEER, per germline. This CDR3 region has 15 residues. J lost 3 bases, V lost 1 base, and 3 bases had no gene match. This chain's CDR3 is CASSQAWDSYNEQFF. CDR3 in DNA: TGCGCCAGCAGCCAAGCGTGGGACAGCTACAATGAGCAGTTCTTC.

The gene calls are TRBV27 and TRBJ1-2; 7 nucleotides align to TRBD1. The V gene's germline CDR1 is MNHEY and CDR2 SMNVEV (reference sequence). V lost 6 bases, J lost 10 bases, and 11 bases stayed unmatched. This CDR3 region has 13 residues. The CDR3 spells CASRRQGPSPYTF. CDR3 DNA: TGTGCCAGCAGGCGACAGGGCCCCTCCCCCTACACCTTC.

Written as DNA, the CDR3 is TGCAGCGTTGAACAGGGAGGAAACACCATATATTTT. Amino acid sequence: CSVEQGGNTIYF. This chain connects TRBV29-1 to TRBJ1-3, with D possibly being TRBD1 (5 bases). The CDR3 length is 12 residues. Looked up from germline, CDR1 is SQVTM and CDR2 is ANQGSEA. V was trimmed by 2 bases and J by 4 bases, leaving 6 bases between them.

This clone was counted only a few times. This chain uses TRBV18 with TRBJ2-5; possibly TRBD1 for D (5 bases). Germline CDR1 is KGHSH and CDR2 is LQKENI. This CDR3 is built from 14 residues. V gave up 0 bases and J gave up 7 bases, with 12 bases separating them. For the CDR3, the DNA is TGTGCCAGCTCACCACCGTCAGGGATCACGACCCAGTACTTC. Encoded protein: CASSPPSGITTQYF.

In its sample, this clone was seen a few times. The rearrangement uses TRBV6-6 and TRBJ2-1, with a possible D match to TRBD2 (7 bases). Per germline, CDR1 MNHNY and CDR2 SVGAGI (reference sequence). The CDR3 sequence is 15 residues long. Between the trimmed V and J ends, which lost 8 bases and 0 bases, there was a span of 14 bases. The CDR3 is CASLRGGGSYNEQFF. The DNA of the CDR3 is TGTGCCAGCCTGCGGGGAGGGGGCTCCTACAATGAGCAGTTCTTC.

The chain uses TRBV6-1 and TRBJ1-1; D is undetermined. The length of the CDR3 is 13 residues. CDR1 and CDR2 from the germline V gene are MNHNS and SASEGT. Trimming removed 5 bases from V and 1 base from J, with 8 bases in between. The CDR3 reads CASSLRENTEAFF. CDR3 nucleotides: TGTGCCAGCAGTCTTCGGGAGAACACTGAAGCTTTCTTT.

This clone was recorded a few times. The chain is built from TRBV6-5 and TRBJ1-3; D is perhaps TRBD1 (6 bases). The length of the CDR3 is 13 residues. V was pared by 6 bases and J by 4 bases, with 10 bases between. Per germline, CDR1 MNHEY and CDR2 SVGAGI. In DNA form, the CDR3 reads TGTGCCAGCAGCCGGACAGAAGGAAACACCATATATTTT. The encoded protein is CASSRTEGNTIYF.

This clone was counted between two and nine times. The chain recombines TRBV7-9 with TRBJ1-5; unclear D gene. The CDR3 extends over 15 amino acids. V lost 2 bases to trimming and J lost 0 bases, with 8 bases between them. Germline V lookup: CDR1 SEHNR, CDR2 FQNEAQ (reference sequence). The CDR3 here is CASSLLGDSNQPQHF. CDR3 in DNA: TGTGCCAGCAGCTTACTTGGAGATAGCAATCAGCCCCAGCATTTT.

This clone appeared a few times. This chain uses TRBV4-2 with TRBJ1-2; 8 bases agree with TRBD1. V was pared by 1 base and J by 4 bases, with 5 bases of the junction left unmatched. The CDR3 extends over 15 amino acids. The germline gives CDR1 LGHNA, CDR2 YNFKEQ. The CDR3 DNA reads TGTGCCAGCAGCCAAGTCGGACAGGGCGTCTATGGCTACACCTTC. It is translated as CASSQVGQGVYGYTF.

The J gene is TRBJ2-1, the V gene TRBV27, with 7 bases identical to TRBD1. This CDR3 region has 14 residues. Germline assignment: CDR1 MNHEY and CDR2 SMNVEV (reference sequence). V was clipped by 6 bases and J by 3 bases; unmatched bases: 5. This chain's CDR3 is CASSPGQIYNEQFF. CDR3 coding DNA: TGTGCCAGCAGCCCGGGACAGATCTACAATGAGCAGTTCTTC.

This chain joins TRBV7-9 and TRBJ2-1; 10 bases agree with TRBD1. The CDR3 is made up of 14 amino acids. Germline V lookup: CDR1 SEHNR, CDR2 FQNEAQ (reference sequence). Trimming removed 1 base from V and 10 bases from J; junction bases left unmatched: 4. In DNA, the CDR3 is TGTGCCAGCAGCTTAGGACAGGGGGCCGACGAGCAGTTCTTC. Protein sequence: CASSLGQGADEQFF.

The table lists this clone with a few counts. The chain is built from TRBV4-3 and TRBJ2-1, with 12 positions matching TRBD1. The germline V gene has CDR1 LGHNA and CDR2 YSLEER. CDR3 length equals 16 residues. V lost 0 bases, J lost 14 bases, and 11 bases stayed unmatched. As DNA, the CDR3 is TGCGCCAGCAGCCAAGAAACCGGGACAGGGGGCGGGGGGGAGTTCTTC. It yields the protein CASSQETGTGGGGEFF.

This clone occurred a few times. The rearrangement links TRBV30 to TRBJ2-7, with 10 bases lining up with TRBD2. The germline gives CDR1 GTSNPN, CDR2 SVGIG (reference sequence). The V segment lost 4 bases and the J segment 2 bases; nucleotides outside the gene matches: 5. The CDR3 is 14 residues long. The CDR3 sequence: CAWTVAGGTYEQYF. For the CDR3, the DNA is TGTGCCTGGACGGTAGCGGGAGGAACCTACGAGCAGTACTTC.

This clone was counted between two and nine times. V gene TRBV9 combines with J gene TRBJ1-3; D not certain. V was clipped by 1 base and J by 2 bases, with 4 bases between them. CDR3 length equals 13 residues. The V gene's germline CDR1 is SGDLS and CDR2 YYNGEE. This CDR3 reads CASSVRPGNTIYF. The CDR3 DNA sequence: TGTGCCAGCAGCGTACGTCCTGGAAACACCATATATTTT.

This clone has more than one count but fewer than ten. The chain recombines TRBV30 with TRBJ2-3; D is possibly TRBD2 (6 bases). V was clipped by 0 bases and J by 9 bases, with 10 bases between them. Germline lookup yields CDR1 GTSNPN and CDR2 SVGIG (reference sequence). This CDR3 spans 12 amino acids. The CDR3 coding sequence is TGTGCCTGGAGTGTTGCGGGAAGGACGCAGTATTTT. It yields the protein CAWSVAGRTQYF.

This clone was counted only a few times. Here the CDR3 DNA reads TGCGCCAGCAGCCATGGAGGAGCGACTAGCGGGAGGAGCTCCTACAATGAGCAGTTCTTC. It translates to CASSHGGATSGRSSYNEQFF. This chain uses TRBV4-3 with TRBJ2-1; 13 bases fit TRBD2. V was clipped by 3 bases and J by 0 bases; unmatched bases: 11. CDR3 length: 20 residues. Germline-derived CDR1 and CDR2 are LGHNA and YSLEER.

Concerning this clone: Distinct nucleotide sequences in the sample also encode this CDR3. The chain uses TRBV7-2 and TRBJ2-7; TRBD2 matches 11 bases. Germline trimming cut 1 base from V and 2 bases from J; bases unmatched to any gene: 1. This CDR3 spans 15 amino acids. Germline V lookup: CDR1 SGHTA, CDR2 FQGNSA. The CDR3 region has the DNA TGTGCCAGCAGCTTAGGACTAGCGGGAACCTACGAGCAGTACTTC. Translation gives CASSLGLAGTYEQYF.

V and J are TRBV7-9 and TRBJ2-7; D is unresolved. Germline-derived CDR1 and CDR2 are SEHNR and FQNEAQ (reference sequence). The V end lost 2 bases, the J end lost 4 bases, and 15 bases lay between the germline ends. This CDR3 region has 15 residues. This CDR3 is CASSLRSERSYEQYF. The CDR3 DNA follows: TGTGCCAGCAGCTTAAGGAGCGAGCGTTCTTACGAGCAGTACTTC.

This clone was seen only a few times. The chain combines TRBV7-3 with TRBJ2-1, with TRBD2 as a possible D gene (5 bases). This CDR3 region has 13 residues. Trimming took 5 bases from V and 6 from J, leaving 11 bases between them. Germline V CDR1 and CDR2: SGHTA, FQGTGA. CDR3 protein: CASSPERRNEQFF. As DNA, the CDR3 is TGTGCCAGCAGCCCCGAGCGGCGCAATGAGCAGTTCTTC. Based on the CDR3 plus reference TRBV7-3 and TRBJ2-1, the full variable domain is GAGVSQTPSNKVTEKGKYVELRCDPISGHTALYWYRQSLGQGPEFLIYFQGTGAADDSGLPNDRFFAVRPEGSVSTLKIQRTERGDSAVYLCASSPERRNEQFFGPGTRLTVL.

This clone appeared a few times. V and J are TRBV7-9 and TRBJ1-5; D might be TRBD1 (5 bases). V was shortened by 1 base and J by 4 bases, with 5 bases between the two germline ends. CDR1 and CDR2 (germline): SEHNR, FQNEAQ (reference sequence). The CDR3 length is 13 residues. The CDR3 is CASSLGTNQPQHF. The CDR3 DNA follows: TGTGCCAGCAGCTTAGGGACAAATCAGCCCCAGCATTTT.

This clone was seen a handful of times. V usage is TRBV6-1 and J usage is TRBJ2-7; D is ambiguous. The V end lost 7 bases, the J end lost 3 bases, and 7 bases lay between the germline ends. This CDR3 is built from 11 residues. In germline, CDR1 is MNHNS, CDR2 SASEGT. The CDR3 reads CASNQVYEQYF. Here the CDR3 DNA reads TGTGCCAGCAATCAGGTCTACGAGCAGTACTTC.

The chain combines TRBV25-1 with TRBJ2-7; possible D gene TRBD2, 6 bases. CDR3 length: 15 residues. V was trimmed by 1 base and J by 0 bases, leaving 10 bases between them. Per the germline V gene, CDR1 is MGHDK and CDR2 is SYGVNS. The CDR3, as DNA: TGTGCCAGCAGTGAATTGGGAGGTGACTCCTACGAGCAGTACTTC. Protein sequence: CASSELGGDSYEQYF.

V usage is TRBV5-6 and J usage is TRBJ2-3; a weak D match, TRBD1 (6 bases). CDR3 length: 14 amino acids. The V gene lost 2 bases and the J gene lost 3 bases, with 10 bases spanning the gap. CDR1 and CDR2 (germline): SGHDT, YYEEEE. CDR3 sequence reads: CASSFQTGTDTQYF. The CDR3 coding sequence is TGTGCCAGCAGCTTCCAAACAGGGACAGATACGCAGTATTTT.

V gene TRBV18 combines with J gene TRBJ2-7; D may be TRBD1 (5 bases). CDR1 and CDR2 from the germline V gene are KGHSH and LQKENI. Trimming left V 6 bases short and J 6 bases short, with 9 bases between. This CDR3 region has 11 residues. The CDR3 DNA follows: TGTGCCAGCTCCTTGGGGCGCGAGCAGTACTTC. It translates to CASSLGREQYF.

The chain is built from TRBV4-3 and TRBJ2-1; D is possibly TRBD2 (6 bases). CDR3 length: 15 amino acids. Looked up from germline, CDR1 is LGHNA and CDR2 is YSLEER. Trimming took off 3 bases at V and 4 bases at J, with 13 bases between the two ends. The chain's CDR3 is CASSHPGTLYNEQFF. The CDR3 nucleotides are TGCGCCAGCAGCCATCCCGGGACTCTATACAATGAGCAGTTCTTC.

This clone was counted only a few times. The CDR3 nucleotides read TGTGCCACCAGCAGAGGGCTAGCGGGGACCTACAATGAGCAGTTCTTC. It codes for CATSRGLAGTYNEQFF. The V call is TRBV15, the J call TRBJ2-1; 9 nucleotides align to TRBD2. The CDR3 has 16 amino acids. The V gene end was trimmed by 1 base and the J gene end by 2 bases; junction bases not matched to a gene: 3. The V gene's germline CDR1 is LNHNV and CDR2 YYDKDF (reference sequence).

This clone was counted only a few times. This rearrangement joins TRBV7-2 to TRBJ2-1, with TRBD2 matching 10 bases. The V and J ends lost 2 bases and 7 bases, in that order; junction bases with no gene match: 5. CDR1 is SGHTA, CDR2 FQGNSA, per germline. The CDR3 sequence is 15 residues long. CDR3 protein: CASSLWTSGGNEQFF. CDR3 sequence (DNA): TGTGCCAGCAGCTTATGGACTAGCGGTGGGAATGAGCAGTTCTTC.